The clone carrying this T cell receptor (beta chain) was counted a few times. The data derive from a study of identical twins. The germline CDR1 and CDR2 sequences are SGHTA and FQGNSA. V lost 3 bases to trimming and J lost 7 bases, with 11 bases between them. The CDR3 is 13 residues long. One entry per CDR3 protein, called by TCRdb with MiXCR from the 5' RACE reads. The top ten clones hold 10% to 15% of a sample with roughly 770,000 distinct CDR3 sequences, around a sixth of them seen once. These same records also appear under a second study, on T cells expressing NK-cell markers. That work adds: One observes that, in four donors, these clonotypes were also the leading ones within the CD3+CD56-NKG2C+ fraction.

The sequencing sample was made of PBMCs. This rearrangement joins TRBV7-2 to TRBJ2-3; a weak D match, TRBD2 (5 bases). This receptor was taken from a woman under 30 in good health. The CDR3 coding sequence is TGTGCCAGCAGCTTGGCTAGCCATAATACGCAGTATTTT. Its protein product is CASSLASHNTQYF.